The TCR beta chain described here comes from a study of blood T cell repertoires in COVID-19. Turning to the study itself: Samples came from the United States, Italy and Spain, spanning acute and convalescent COVID-19. PBMCs, B-cell-depleted T cells, or T cells were the source of the cDNA or gDNA that made up the material.

After removal of 9 bases from V and 3 bases from J, the junction contained 20 bases not matched to a gene. The CDR3 has 17 amino acids. CDR1 SGHNT and CDR2 YENEEA come from the germline V gene. In the original processing: Estimation of nucleated cell counts was performed using reference gene primer amplification. Method: immunoSEQ multiplex PCR; TCRdb's copy keeps in-frame clones and lacks some. V and J calls plus clone size are reproduced from that table; the DNA served to infer D and trimming. This table has a few hundred thousand clones, approximately 89% appearing once. The chain recombines TRBV11-3 with TRBJ2-7; 7 nucleotides agree with TRBD2. Sequenced input: peripheral blood. This clonotype was obtained from a woman aged 50 to 60 who had recovered from COVID-19. The chain's CDR3 is CASPPGTTQPFRYEQYF. For the CDR3, the DNA is TGTGCCAGTCCCCCCGGGACTACCCAACCGTTCCGCTACGAGCAGTACTTC.